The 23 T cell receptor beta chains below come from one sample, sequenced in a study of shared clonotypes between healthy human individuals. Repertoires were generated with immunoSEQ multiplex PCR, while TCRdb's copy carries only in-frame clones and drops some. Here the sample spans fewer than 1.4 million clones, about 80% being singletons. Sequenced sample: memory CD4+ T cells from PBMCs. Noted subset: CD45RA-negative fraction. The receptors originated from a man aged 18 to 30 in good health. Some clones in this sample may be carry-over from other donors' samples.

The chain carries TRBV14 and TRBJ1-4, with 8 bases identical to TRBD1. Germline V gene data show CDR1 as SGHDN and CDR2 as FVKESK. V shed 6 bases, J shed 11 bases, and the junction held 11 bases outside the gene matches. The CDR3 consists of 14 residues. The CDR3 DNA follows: TGTGCCAGCAGGCTAACAGGGGGAACTGCCAAACTGTTTTTT. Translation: CASRLTGGTAKLFF. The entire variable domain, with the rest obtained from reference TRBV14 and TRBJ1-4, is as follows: EAGVTQFPSHSVIEKGQTVTLRCDPISGHDNLYWYRRVMGKEIKFLLHFVKESKQDESGMPNNRFLAERTGGTYSTLKVQPAELEDSGVYFCASRLTGGTAKLFFGSGTQLSVL.

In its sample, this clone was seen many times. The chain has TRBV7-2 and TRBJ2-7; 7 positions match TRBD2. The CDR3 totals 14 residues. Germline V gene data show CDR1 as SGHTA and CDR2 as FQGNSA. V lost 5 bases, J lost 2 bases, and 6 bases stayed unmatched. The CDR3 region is CASSDTGLAYEQYF. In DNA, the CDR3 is TGTGCCAGCAGCGATACAGGACTAGCCTACGAGCAGTACTTC.

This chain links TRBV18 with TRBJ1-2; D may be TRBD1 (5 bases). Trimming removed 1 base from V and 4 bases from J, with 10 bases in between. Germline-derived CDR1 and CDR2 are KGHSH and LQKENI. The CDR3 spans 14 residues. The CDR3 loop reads CASSPLAGIYGYTF. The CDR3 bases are TGTGCCAGCTCACCACTAGCAGGGATCTATGGCTACACCTTC.

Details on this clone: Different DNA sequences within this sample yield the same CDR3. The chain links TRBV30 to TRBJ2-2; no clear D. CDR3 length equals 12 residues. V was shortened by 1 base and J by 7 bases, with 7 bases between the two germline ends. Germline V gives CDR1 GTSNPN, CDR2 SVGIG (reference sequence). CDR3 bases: TGTGCCTGGAGTGGGTCGGGCGGGGAGCTGTTTTTT. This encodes CAWSGSGGELFF.

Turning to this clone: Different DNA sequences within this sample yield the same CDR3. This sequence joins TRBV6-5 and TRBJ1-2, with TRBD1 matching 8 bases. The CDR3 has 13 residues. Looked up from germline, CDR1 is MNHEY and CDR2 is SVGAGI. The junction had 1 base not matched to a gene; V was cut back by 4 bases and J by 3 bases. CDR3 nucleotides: TGTGCCAGCAGTTCGACAGGGGACTATGGCTACACCTTC. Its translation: CASSSTGDYGYTF.

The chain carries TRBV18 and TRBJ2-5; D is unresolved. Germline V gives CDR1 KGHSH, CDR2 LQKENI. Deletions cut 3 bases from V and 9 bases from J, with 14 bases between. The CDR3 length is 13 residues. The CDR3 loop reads CASSPGSESAQYF. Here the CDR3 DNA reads TGTGCCAGCTCACCGGGTTCAGAGTCGGCCCAGTACTTC.

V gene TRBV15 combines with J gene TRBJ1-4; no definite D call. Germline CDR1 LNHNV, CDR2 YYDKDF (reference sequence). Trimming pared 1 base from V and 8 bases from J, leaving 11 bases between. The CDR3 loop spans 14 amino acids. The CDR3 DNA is TGTGCCACCAGCAGAGCCCCAATGGGGGAAAAACTGTTTTTT. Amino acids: CATSRAPMGEKLFF.

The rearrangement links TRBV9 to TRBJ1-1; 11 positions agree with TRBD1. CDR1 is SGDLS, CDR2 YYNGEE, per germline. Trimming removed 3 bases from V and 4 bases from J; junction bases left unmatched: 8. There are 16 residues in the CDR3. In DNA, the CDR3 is TGTGCCAGCAGCGGAGCCGGGACAGGGGGTACCACTGAAGCTTTCTTT. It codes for CASSGAGTGGTTEAFF.

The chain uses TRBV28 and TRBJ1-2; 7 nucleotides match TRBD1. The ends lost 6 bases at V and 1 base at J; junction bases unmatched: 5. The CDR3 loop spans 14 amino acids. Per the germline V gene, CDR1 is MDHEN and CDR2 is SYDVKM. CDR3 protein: CASSKRGRNYGYTF. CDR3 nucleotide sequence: TGTGCCAGCAGCAAAAGGGGGCGTAACTATGGCTACACCTTC.

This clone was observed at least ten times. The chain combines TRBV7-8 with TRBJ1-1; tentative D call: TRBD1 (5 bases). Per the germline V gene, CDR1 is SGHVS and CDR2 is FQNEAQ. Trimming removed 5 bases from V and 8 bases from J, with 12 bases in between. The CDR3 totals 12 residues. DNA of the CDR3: TGTGCCAGCAGCCCTTGGGACGGAGAAGCTTTCTTT. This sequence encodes CASSPWDGEAFF.

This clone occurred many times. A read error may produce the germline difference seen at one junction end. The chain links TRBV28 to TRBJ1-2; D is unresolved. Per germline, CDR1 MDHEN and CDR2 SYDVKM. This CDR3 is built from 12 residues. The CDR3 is CASSLGSDPSYF. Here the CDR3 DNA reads TGTGCCAGCAGTTTAGGGTCGGACCCCTCTTACTTC.

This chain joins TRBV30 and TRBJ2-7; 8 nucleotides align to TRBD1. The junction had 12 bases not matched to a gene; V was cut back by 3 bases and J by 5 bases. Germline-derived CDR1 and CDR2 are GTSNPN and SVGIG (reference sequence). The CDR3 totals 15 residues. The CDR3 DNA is TGTGCCTGGAGGACTCCGGACAGGGAGTGGAACGAGCAGTACTTC. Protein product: CAWRTPDREWNEQYF.

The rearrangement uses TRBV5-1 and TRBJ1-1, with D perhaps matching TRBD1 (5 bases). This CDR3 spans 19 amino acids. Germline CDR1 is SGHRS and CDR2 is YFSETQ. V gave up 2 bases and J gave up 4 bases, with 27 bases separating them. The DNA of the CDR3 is TGCGCCAGCAGCTTTGTTGGGACCCCCAAGGATGCTAGTGGCACTGAAGCTTTCTTT. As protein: CASSFVGTPKDASGTEAFF.

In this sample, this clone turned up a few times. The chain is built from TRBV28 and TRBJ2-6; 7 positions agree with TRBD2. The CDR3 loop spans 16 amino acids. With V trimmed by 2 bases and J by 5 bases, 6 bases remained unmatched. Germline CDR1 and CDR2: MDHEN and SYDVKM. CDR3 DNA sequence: TGTGCCAGCAGTTTAGGGAGGGGCAGGCGGGCCAACGTCCTGACTTTC. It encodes CASSLGRGRRANVLTF.

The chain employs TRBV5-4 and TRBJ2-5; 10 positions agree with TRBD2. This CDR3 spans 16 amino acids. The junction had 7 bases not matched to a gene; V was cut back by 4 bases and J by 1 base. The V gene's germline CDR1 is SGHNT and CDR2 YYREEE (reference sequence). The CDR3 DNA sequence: TGTGCCAGCAGCAGCAAACTAGCGGGGATCCAAGAGACCCAGTACTTC. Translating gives CASSSKLAGIQETQYF. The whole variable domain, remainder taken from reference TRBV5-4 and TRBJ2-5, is ETGVTQSPTHLIKTRGQQVTLRCSSQSGHNTVSWYQQALGQGPQFIFQYYREEENGRGNFPPRFSGLQFPNYSSELNVNALELDDSALYLCASSSKLAGIQETQYFGPGTRLLVL.

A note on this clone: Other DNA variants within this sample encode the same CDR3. DNA of the CDR3: TGCGCCAGCAGCTTGGGACAGGGCGGTGAAAAACTGTTTTTT. Amino acid sequence: CASSLGQGGEKLFF. The chain recombines TRBV5-1 with TRBJ1-4; 7 bases match TRBD1. The CDR3 has 14 amino acids. CDR1 is SGHRS and CDR2 is YFSETQ in the germline V gene. Trimming took 0 bases from V and 7 from J; bases not matched to a gene: 3.

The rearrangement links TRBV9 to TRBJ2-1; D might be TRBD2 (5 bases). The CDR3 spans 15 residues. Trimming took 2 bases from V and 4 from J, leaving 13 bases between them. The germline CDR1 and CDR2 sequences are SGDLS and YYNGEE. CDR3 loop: CASSVGPGEYNEQFF. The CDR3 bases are TGTGCCAGCAGCGTGGGCCCTGGGGAGTACAATGAGCAGTTCTTC. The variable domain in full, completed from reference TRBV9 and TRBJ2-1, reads DSGVTQTPKHLITATGQRVTLRCSPRSGDLSVYWYQQSLDQGLQFLIQYYNGEERAKGNILERFSAQQFPDLHSELNLSSLELGDSALYFCASSVGPGEYNEQFFGPGTRLTVL.

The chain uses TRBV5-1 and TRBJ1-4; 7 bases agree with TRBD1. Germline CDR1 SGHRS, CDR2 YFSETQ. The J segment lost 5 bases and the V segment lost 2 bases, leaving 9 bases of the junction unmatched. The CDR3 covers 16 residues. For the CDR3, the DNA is TGCGCCAGCAGCTTCGCCGGGACAGTCGAGAATGAAAAACTGTTTTTT. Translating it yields CASSFAGTVENEKLFF.

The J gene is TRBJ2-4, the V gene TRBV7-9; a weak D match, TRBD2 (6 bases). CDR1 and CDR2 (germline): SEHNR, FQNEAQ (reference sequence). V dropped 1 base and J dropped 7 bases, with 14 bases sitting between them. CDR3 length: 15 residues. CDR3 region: CASSLGRGRGNIQYF. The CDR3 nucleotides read TGTGCCAGCAGCTTAGGGCGGGGCCGGGGGAACATTCAGTACTTC.

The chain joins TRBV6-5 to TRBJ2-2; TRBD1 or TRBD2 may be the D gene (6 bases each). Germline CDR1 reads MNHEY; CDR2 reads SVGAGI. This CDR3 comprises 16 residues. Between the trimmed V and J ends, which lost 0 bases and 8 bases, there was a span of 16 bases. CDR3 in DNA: TGTGCCAGCAGTTACTCGGGGGCCCCCCGGGAGGGGGAGCTGTTTTTT. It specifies CASSYSGAPREGELFF.

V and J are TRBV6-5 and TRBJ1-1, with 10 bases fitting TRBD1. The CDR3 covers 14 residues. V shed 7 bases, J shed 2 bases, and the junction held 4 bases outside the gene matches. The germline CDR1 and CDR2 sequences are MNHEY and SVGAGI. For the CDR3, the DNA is TGTGCCAGCATACCGACAGGGGGCAACACTGAAGCTTTCTTT. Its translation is CASIPTGGNTEAFF.

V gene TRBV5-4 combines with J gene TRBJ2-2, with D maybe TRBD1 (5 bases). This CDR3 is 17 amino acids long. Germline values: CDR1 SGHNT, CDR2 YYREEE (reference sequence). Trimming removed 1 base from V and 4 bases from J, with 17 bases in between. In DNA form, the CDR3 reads TGTGCCAGCAGCTTGAACGCCATCAGGGCCGCCACCGGGGAGCTGTTTTTT. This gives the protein CASSLNAIRAATGELFF. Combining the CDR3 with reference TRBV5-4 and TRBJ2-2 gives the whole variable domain ETGVTQSPTHLIKTRGQQVTLRCSSQSGHNTVSWYQQALGQGPQFIFQYYREEENGRGNFPPRFSGLQFPNYSSELNVNALELDDSALYLCASSLNAIRAATGELFFGEGSRLTVL.

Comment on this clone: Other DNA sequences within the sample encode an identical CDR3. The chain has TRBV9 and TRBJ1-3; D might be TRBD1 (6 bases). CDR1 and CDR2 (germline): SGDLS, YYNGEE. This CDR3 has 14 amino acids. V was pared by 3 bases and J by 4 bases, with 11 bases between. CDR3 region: CASSAQDSGNTIYF. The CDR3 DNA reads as TGTGCCAGCAGCGCACAGGACAGCGGAAACACCATATATTTT.